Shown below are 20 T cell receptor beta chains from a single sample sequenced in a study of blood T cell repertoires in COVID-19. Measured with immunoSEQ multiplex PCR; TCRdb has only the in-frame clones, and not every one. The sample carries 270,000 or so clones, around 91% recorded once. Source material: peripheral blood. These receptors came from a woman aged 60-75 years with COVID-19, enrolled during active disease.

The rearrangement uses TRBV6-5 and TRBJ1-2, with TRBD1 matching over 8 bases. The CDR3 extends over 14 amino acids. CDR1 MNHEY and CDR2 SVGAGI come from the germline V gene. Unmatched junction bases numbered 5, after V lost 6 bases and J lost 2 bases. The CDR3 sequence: CASSLTGANYGYTF. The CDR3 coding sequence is TGTGCCAGCAGCCTGACAGGGGCCAACTATGGCTACACCTTC.

This chain's CDR3 is CASSYRDRAYNEQFF. The CDR3 DNA reads TGCGCCAGCAGCTACCGGGACAGGGCTTACAATGAGCAGTTCTTC. The rearrangement joins TRBV5-1 to TRBJ2-1; TRBD1 matches 9 bases. The CDR3 totals 15 residues. CDR1 is SGHRS, CDR2 YFSETQ, per germline. The V segment lost 3 bases and the J segment 4 bases; nucleotides outside the gene matches: 5.

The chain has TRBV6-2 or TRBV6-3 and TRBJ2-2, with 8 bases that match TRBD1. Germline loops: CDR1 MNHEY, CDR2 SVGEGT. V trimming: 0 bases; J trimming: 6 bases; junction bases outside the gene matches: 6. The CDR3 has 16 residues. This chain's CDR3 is CASSYSRTGWAGELFF. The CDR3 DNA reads TGTGCCAGCAGTTACTCGAGGACAGGGTGGGCCGGGGAGCTGTTTTTT.

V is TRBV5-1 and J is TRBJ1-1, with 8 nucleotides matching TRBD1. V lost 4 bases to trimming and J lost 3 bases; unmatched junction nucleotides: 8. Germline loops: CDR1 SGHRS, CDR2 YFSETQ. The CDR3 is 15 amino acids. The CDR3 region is CASSPGTGGDTEAFF. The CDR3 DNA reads TGCGCCAGCAGCCCGGGGACAGGTGGGGACACTGAAGCTTTCTTT.

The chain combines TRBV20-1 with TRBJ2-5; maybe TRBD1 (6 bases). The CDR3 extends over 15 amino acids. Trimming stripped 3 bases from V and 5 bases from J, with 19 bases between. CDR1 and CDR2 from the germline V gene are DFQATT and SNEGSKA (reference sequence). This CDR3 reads CSASSRGIASETQYF. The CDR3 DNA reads TGCAGTGCTAGTTCCAGGGGTATCGCCTCGGAGACCCAGTACTTC.

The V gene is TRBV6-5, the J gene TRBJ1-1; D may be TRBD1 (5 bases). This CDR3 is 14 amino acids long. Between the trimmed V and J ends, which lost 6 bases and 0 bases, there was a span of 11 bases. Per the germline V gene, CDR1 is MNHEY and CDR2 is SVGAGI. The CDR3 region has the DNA TGTGCCAGCAGAACGGGACTCATGAACACTGAAGCTTTCTTT. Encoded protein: CASRTGLMNTEAFF.

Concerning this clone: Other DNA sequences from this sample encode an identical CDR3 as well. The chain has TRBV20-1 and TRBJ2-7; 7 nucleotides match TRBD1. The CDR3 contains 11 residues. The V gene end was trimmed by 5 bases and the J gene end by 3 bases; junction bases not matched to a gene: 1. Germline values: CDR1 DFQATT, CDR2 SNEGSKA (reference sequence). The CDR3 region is CSARDSYEQYF. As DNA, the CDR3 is TGCAGTGCTCGGGACAGCTACGAGCAGTACTTC.

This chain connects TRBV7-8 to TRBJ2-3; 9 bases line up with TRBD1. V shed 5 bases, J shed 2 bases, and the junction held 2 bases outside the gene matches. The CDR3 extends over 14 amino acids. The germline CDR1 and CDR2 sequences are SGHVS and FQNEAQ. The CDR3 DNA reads TGTGCCAGCAGCCACAGGGGGCACACAGATACGCAGTATTTT. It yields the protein CASSHRGHTDTQYF. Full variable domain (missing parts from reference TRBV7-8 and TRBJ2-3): GAGVSQSPRYKVAKRGQDVALRCDPISGHVSLFWYQQALGQGPEFLTYFQNEAQLDKSGLPSDRFFAERPEGSVSTLKIQRTQQEDSAVYLCASSHRGHTDTQYFGPGTRLTVL.

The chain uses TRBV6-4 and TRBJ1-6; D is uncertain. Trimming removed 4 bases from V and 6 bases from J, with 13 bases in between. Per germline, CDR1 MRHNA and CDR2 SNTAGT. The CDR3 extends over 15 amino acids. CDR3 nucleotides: TGTGCCAGCAGTGTTGAGGGATTTGGTAATTCACCCCTCCACTTT. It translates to CASSVEGFGNSPLHF.

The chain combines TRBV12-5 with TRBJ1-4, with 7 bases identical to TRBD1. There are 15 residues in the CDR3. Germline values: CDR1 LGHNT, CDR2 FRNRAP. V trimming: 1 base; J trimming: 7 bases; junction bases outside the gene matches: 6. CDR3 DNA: TGTGCTAGTGGTTTGGGTACAGGGGCCGGTGAAAAACTGTTTTTT. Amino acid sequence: CASGLGTGAGEKLFF.

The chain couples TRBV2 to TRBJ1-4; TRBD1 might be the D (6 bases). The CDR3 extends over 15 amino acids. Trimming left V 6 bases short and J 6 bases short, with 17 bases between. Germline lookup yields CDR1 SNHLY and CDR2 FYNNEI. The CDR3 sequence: CASRPAQGIDEKLFF. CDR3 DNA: TGTGCCAGCAGGCCAGCCCAGGGGATAGATGAAAAACTGTTTTTT.

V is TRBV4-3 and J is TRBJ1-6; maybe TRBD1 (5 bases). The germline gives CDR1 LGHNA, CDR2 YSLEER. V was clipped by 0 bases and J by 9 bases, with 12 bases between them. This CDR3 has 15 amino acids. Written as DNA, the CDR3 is TGCGCCAGCAGCCAAGATGCTCGTAGGGGTTCACCCCTCCACTTT. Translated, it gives CASSQDARRGSPLHF.

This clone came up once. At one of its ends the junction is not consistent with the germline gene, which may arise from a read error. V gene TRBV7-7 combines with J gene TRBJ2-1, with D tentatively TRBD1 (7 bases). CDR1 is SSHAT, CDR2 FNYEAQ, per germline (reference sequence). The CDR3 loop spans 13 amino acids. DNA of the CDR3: TGTGCTAGCAGCGCGGGACAGATCAATGAGCAGTTCTTC. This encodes CASSAGQINEQFF.

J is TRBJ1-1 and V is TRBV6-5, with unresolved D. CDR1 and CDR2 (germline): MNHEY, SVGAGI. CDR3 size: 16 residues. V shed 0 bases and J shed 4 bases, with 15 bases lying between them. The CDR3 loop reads CASSYSLGSTGTEAFF. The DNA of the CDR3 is TGTGCCAGCAGTTACTCTCTGGGCAGCACCGGCACTGAAGCTTTCTTT.

CDR3 coding DNA: TGTGCCACCAGCAGAGATGGGGGGTCATCAGAAAAACTGTTTTTT. Residues: CATSRDGGSSEKLFF. The rearrangement links TRBV15 to TRBJ1-4, with D maybe TRBD1 (5 bases). CDR1 and CDR2 from the germline V gene are LNHNV and YYDKDF (reference sequence). V lost 0 bases, J lost 8 bases, and 13 bases lay in between. CDR3 size: 15 residues.

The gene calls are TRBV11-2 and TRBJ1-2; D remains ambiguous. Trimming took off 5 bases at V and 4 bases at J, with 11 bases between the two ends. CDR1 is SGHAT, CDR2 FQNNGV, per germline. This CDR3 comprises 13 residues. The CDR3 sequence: CASSPGTAYGYTF. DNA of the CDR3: TGTGCCAGCAGCCCGGGAACGGCCTATGGCTACACCTTC.

The DNA of the CDR3 is TGTGCCATCAGTCCAGGGGATAGCAATCAGCCCCAGCATTTT. Its protein product is CAISPGDSNQPQHF. V and J are TRBV10-3 and TRBJ1-5; D possibly corresponds to TRBD1 (6 bases). This CDR3 spans 14 amino acids. The germline V and J ends were trimmed by 5 bases and 0 bases, with 8 bases remaining between them. CDR1 and CDR2 (germline): ENHRY, SYGVKD.

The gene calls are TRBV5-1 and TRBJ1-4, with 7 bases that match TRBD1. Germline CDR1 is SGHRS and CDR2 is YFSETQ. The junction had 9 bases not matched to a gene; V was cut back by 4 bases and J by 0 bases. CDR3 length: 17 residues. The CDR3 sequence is CASSRWTGLTTNEKLFF. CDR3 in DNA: TGCGCCAGCAGCCGTTGGACAGGACTTACAACTAATGAAAAACTGTTTTTT.

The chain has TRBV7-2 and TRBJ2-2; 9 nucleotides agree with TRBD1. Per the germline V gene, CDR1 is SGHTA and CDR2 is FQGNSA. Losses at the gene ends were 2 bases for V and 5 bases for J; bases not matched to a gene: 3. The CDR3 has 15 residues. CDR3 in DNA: TGTGCCAGCAGCTTACGACAGGGGGGAACCGGGGAGCTGTTTTTT. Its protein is CASSLRQGGTGELFF.

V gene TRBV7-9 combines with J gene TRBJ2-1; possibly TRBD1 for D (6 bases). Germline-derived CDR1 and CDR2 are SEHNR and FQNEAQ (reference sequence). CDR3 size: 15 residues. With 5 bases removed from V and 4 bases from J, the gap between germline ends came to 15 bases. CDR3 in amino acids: CASSPLRGKYNEQFF. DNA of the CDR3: TGTGCCAGCAGCCCGTTGAGGGGGAAATACAATGAGCAGTTCTTC.